This T cell receptor beta chain was observed in a study of T cell changes during pregnancy in multiple sclerosis. The table came from immunoSEQ multiplex PCR; TCRdb's copy has only in-frame clones and leaves some out. The table lists 100,000 to 130,000 clones, around 90% of them singletons. The germline V gene encodes CDR1 MNHNS and CDR2 SASEGT. Trimming removed 2 bases from V and 8 bases from J; junction bases left unmatched: 17. The CDR3 spans 17 residues. The chain combines TRBV6-1 with TRBJ1-2, with 7 positions matching TRBD1. The sequences come from peripheral blood, collected in the third trimester of pregnancy. The TCR originated in a female donor in good health, enrolled as a control in a pregnancy study. The CDR3 loop reads CASSELSGGTSTRGYTF. CDR3 bases: TGTGCCAGCAGTGAATTATCAGGGGGGACATCCACACGGGGCTACACCTTC.